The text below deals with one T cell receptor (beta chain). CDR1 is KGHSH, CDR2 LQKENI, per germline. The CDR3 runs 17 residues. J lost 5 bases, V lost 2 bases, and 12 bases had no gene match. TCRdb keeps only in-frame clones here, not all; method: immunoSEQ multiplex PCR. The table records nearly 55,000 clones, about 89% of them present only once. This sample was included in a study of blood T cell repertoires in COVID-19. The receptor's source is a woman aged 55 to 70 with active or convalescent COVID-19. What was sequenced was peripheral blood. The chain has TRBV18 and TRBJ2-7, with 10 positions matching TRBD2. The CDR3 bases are TGTGCCAGCTCACCAACTAAAACTAGCGGGGATTCCCACGAGCAGTACTTC. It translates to CASSPTKTSGDSHEQYF.